This TCR beta chain appears in the sequencing data of a study of post-analysis software for immune sequencing data. Study context: The disease courses spanned relapsing-remitting, secondary progressive and progressive-relapsing forms of multiple sclerosis. Study outcomes and limitations: Multiple sclerosis was associated with a significant reduction in normalized Chao1 diversity relative to controls. Strong same-batch co-clustering of samples appeared with F measure clustering. TRBV5-6, TRBV5-1 and TRBV20-1 belonged to a set of five TRBV segments that were more frequent in patients than controls.

Unique molecular identifiers were present in the TCR beta cDNA libraries. The authors obtained roughly 500,000 cDNA molecules from about 0.94 to 9.7 million T cells. Each CDR3 protein gets one entry after TCRdb re-called the PCR reads with MiXCR. The sample shows under 900,000 distinct CDR3 sequences, around 53% of them seen only once. The ends lost 3 bases at V and 4 bases at J; junction bases unmatched: 3. The CDR3 runs 14 residues. As concerns this clonotype: Antigen unknown.

The clonotype was recovered from a girl under 18 with multiple sclerosis. This chain connects TRBV12-3 or TRBV12-4 to TRBJ2-3; 8 positions agree with TRBD1. Sequencing was carried out using blood. CDR3 region: CASSFYRGADTQYF. Here the CDR3 DNA reads TGTGCCAGCAGTTTCTACAGGGGGGCAGATACGCAGTATTTT.